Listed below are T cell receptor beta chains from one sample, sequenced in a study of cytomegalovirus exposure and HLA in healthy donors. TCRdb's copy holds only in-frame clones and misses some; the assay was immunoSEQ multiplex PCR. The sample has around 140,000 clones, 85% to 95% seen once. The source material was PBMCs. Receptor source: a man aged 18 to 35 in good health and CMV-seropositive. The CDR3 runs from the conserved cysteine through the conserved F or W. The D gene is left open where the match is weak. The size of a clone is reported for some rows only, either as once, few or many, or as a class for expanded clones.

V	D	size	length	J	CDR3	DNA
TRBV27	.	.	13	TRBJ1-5	CASSLQVWQPQHF	TGTGCCAGCAGTCTACAGGTCTGGCAGCCCCAGCATTTT
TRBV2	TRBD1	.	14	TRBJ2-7	CASSAGTGPFEQYF	TGTGCCAGCAGTGCTGGGACAGGGCCCTTTGAGCAGTACTTC
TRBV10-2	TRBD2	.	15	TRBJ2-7	CASSEASGPDYEQYF	TGCGCCAGCAGTGAAGCTAGCGGGCCAGATTACGAGCAGTACTTC
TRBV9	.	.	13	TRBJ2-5	CASSTGRVETQYF	TGTGCCAGCAGCACGGGCAGGGTTGAGACCCAGTACTTC
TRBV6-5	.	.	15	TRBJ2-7	CASSYPQRVGDEQYF	TGTGCCAGCAGTTACCCCCAGCGGGTCGGGGACGAGCAGTACTTC
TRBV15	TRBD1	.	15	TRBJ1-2	CATSRDLGTGIGYTF	TGTGCCACCAGCAGAGATCTGGGGACAGGGATAGGCTACACCTTC
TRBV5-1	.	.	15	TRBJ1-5	CASSLQPDSDQPQHF	TGCGCCAGCAGCTTACAGCCGGACAGCGATCAGCCCCAGCATTTT
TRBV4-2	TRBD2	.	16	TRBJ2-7	CASSLLAGARTYEQYF	TGTGCCAGCAGCCTCTTAGCGGGAGCCCGGACCTACGAGCAGTACTTC
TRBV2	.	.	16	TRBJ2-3	CASSSMASLSSDTQYF	TGTGCCAGCAGTAGTATGGCTAGCTTGTCTTCAGATACGCAGTATTTT
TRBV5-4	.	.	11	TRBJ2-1	CASSLAQEQFF	TGTGCCAGCAGCTTGGCCCAGGAGCAGTTCTTC
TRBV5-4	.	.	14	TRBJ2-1	CASSLDRTYNEQFF	TGTGCCAGCAGCTTGGACAGAACCTACAATGAGCAGTTCTTC
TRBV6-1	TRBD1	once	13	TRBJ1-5	CASRGQGNQPQHF	TGTGCCAGCCGGGGACAGGGGAATCAGCCCCAGCATTTT
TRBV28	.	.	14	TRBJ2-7	CASRLRTAHYEQYF	TGTGCCAGCAGACTACGGACAGCACACTACGAGCAGTACTTC
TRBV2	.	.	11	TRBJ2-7	CASSDIYEQYF	TGTGCCAGCAGTGACATCTACGAGCAGTACTTC
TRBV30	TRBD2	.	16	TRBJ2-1	CAWTLPTSGRYNEQFF	TGTGCCTGGACCCTTCCGACTAGCGGGAGGTACAATGAGCAGTTCTTC
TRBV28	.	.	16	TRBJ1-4	CASSSKPGPGNEKLFF	TGTGCCAGCAGTTCAAAACCGGGCCCCGGGAACGAAAAACTGTTTTTT
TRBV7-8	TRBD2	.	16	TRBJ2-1	CASSLVGLAEYNEQFF	TGTGCCAGCAGCTTAGTGGGGCTAGCGGAATACAATGAGCAGTTCTTC
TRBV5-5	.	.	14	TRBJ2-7	CASSTLGGEHEQYF	TGTGCCAGCAGCACGCTGGGGGGAGAACACGAGCAGTACTTC
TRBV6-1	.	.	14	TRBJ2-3	CASEANYGTDTQYF	TGTGCCAGCGAGGCTAACTATGGCACAGATACGCAGTATTTT
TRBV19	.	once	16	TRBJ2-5	CASSPEIGSKGETQYF	TGTGCCAGTAGCCCGGAGATAGGGAGTAAAGGAGAGACCCAGTACTTC
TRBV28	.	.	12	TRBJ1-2	CASSWASYGYTF	TGTGCCAGCAGCTGGGCCAGCTATGGCTACACCTTC
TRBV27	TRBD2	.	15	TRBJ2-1	CASSLSSGAYNEQFF	TGTGCCAGCAGTTTGTCTAGCGGAGCTTACAATGAGCAGTTCTTC
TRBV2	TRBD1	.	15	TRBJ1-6	CASSVTGANNSPLHF	TGTGCCAGCAGTGTAACAGGGGCCAATAATTCACCCCTCCACTTT
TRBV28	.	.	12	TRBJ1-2	CASSLPDIGYTF	TGTGCCAGCAGTTTACCGGACATCGGCTACACCTTC
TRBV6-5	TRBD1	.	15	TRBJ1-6	CASRPTQGVGSPLHF	TGTGCCAGCAGACCGACACAGGGGGTAGGTTCACCCCTCCACTTT
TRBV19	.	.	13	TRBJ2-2	CASSMMRTGELFF	TGTGCCAGTAGTATGATGCGGACCGGGGAGCTGTTTTTT
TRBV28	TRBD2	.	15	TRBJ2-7	CASREAGAGPSEQYF	TGTGCCAGCAGGGAGGCGGGAGCAGGACCCTCCGAGCAGTACTTC
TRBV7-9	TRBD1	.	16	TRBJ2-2	CASSPRGQGDTGELFF	TGTGCCAGCAGCCCCCGGGGACAGGGGGACACCGGGGAGCTGTTTTTT
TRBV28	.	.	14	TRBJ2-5	CASRSPVGEETQYF	TGTGCCAGCAGATCCCCGGTTGGAGAAGAGACCCAGTACTTC
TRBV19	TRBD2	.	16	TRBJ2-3	CASRSLNGEGSDTQYF	TGTGCCAGTAGGTCCCTTAACGGGGAGGGGTCAGATACGCAGTATTTT
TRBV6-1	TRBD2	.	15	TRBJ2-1	CASSNSGRVGNEQFF	TGTGCCAGCAGTAATAGCGGGAGGGTAGGTAATGAGCAGTTCTTC
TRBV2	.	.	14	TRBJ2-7	CASKRERPTYEQYF	TGTGCCAGCAAGCGTGAGCGGCCGACCTACGAGCAGTACTTC
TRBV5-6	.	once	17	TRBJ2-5	CASSPPRRGPGRETQYF	TGTGCCAGCAGCCCACCCAGGAGGGGGCCGGGGCGTGAGACCCAGTACTTC